The 12 T cell receptor beta chains below all came from one sample that was sequenced in a study of blood T cell repertoires in COVID-19. Generated by immunoSEQ multiplex PCR, the TCRdb table keeps only in-frame clones and is missing some. The repertoire includes approximately 53,000 clones, 83% of them detected once, and over 15% sits in the top ten. The sample comprised peripheral blood. Source of these receptors: a man aged 40-49 years with acute or convalescent COVID-19.

The chain links TRBV11-2 to TRBJ1-6; D not certain. Trimming stripped 1 base from V and 5 bases from J, with 3 bases between. This CDR3 is 13 amino acids long. Germline V gene sequence: CDR1 SGHAT, CDR2 FQNNGV. The CDR3 is CASSLADNSPLHF. In DNA, the CDR3 is TGTGCCAGCAGCTTAGCGGATAATTCACCCCTCCACTTT.

This clone was recorded a few times. CDR3 DNA sequence: TGTGCCAGTAGTATTTTGGCGGGGAAACAAGAGACCCAGTACTTC. The encoded protein is CASSILAGKQETQYF. The chain is built from TRBV19 and TRBJ2-5; the D gene is possibly TRBD2 (6 bases). The CDR3 is made up of 15 amino acids. In germline, CDR1 is LNHDA, CDR2 SQIVND (reference sequence). V gave up 3 bases and J gave up 2 bases, with 13 bases separating them.

A few counts support this clone. V usage is TRBV3-1 (or the pseudogene TRBV3-2) and J usage is TRBJ2-3; 13 nucleotides match TRBD2. Germline CDR1 and CDR2: LGHDT and YNNKEL (reference sequence). V gave up 4 bases and J gave up 5 bases; unmatched junction bases: 3. The CDR3 has 15 residues. This chain's CDR3 is CASSPRTSGGDTQYF. CDR3 nucleotide sequence: TGTGCCAGCAGCCCCCGGACTAGCGGGGGAGATACGCAGTATTTT.

This clone was observed a few times. The V gene is TRBV2, the J gene TRBJ1-2; the match to TRBD1 covers 10 bases. The J segment lost 7 bases and the V segment lost 6 bases, leaving 11 bases of the junction unmatched. CDR3 size: 15 residues. Germline V gene lookup returns CDR1 SNHLY and CDR2 FYNNEI. The CDR3: CASSLTATGGFGYTF. CDR3 in DNA: TGTGCCAGCAGCCTAACTGCGACAGGGGGCTTTGGCTACACCTTC.

This sequence joins TRBV2 and TRBJ1-2; a possible D gene is TRBD1 (6 bases). Looked up from germline, CDR1 is SNHLY and CDR2 is FYNNEI. Trimming took off 8 bases at V and 1 base at J, with 11 bases between the two ends. This CDR3 has 13 amino acids. CDR3 in amino acids: CASSYRDNYGYTF. The CDR3 DNA reads TGTGCCAGCTCATACAGGGATAACTATGGCTACACCTTC.

The chain uses TRBV15 and TRBJ1-6; 7 positions match TRBD1. V shed 2 bases, J shed 8 bases, and the junction held 0 bases outside the gene matches. The CDR3 covers 13 residues. Germline V gene lookup returns CDR1 LNHNV and CDR2 YYDKDF (reference sequence). The CDR3 coding sequence is TGTGCCACCAGCAGACAGGGGGATTCACCCCTCCACTTT. This encodes CATSRQGDSPLHF.

This chain joins TRBV5-1 and TRBJ1-3; D gene ambiguous. CDR3 length: 15 amino acids. Looked up from germline, CDR1 is SGHRS and CDR2 is YFSETQ. Trimming cost V 3 bases and J 1 base, with 11 bases left between them. The CDR3: CASSSGGVSGNTIYF. CDR3 nucleotides: TGCGCCAGCAGCTCTGGAGGCGTTTCTGGAAACACCATATATTTT.

V and J are TRBV10-3 and TRBJ2-2; a possible D gene is TRBD1 (7 bases). This CDR3 is 15 amino acids long. Trimming pared 3 bases from V and 2 bases from J, leaving 10 bases between. CDR1 ENHRY and CDR2 SYGVKD come from the germline V gene. CDR3 nucleotides: TGTGCCATCAGTGACGGAGGGGGCAACACCGGGGAGCTGTTTTTT. This encodes CAISDGGGNTGELFF.

The chain is built from TRBV19 and TRBJ2-3; TRBD2 might be the D (7 bases). This CDR3 contains 15 residues. The V end was cut by 4 bases, the J end by 2 bases, with 13 bases between. Looked up from germline, CDR1 is LNHDA and CDR2 is SQIVND (reference sequence). The DNA for the CDR3 is TGTGCCAGTAGTAGGGCGGGGGCTGACACAGATACGCAGTATTTT. Translated: CASSRAGADTDTQYF.

The rearrangement uses TRBV5-1 and TRBJ2-1, with 7 nucleotides matching TRBD2. The CDR3 length is 13 residues. The J segment lost 11 bases and the V segment lost 4 bases, leaving 9 bases of the junction unmatched. Germline values: CDR1 SGHRS, CDR2 YFSETQ. CDR3 amino acids: CASSELSGTKQFF. In DNA form, the CDR3 reads TGCGCCAGCAGCGAACTTTCCGGGACTAAGCAGTTCTTC.

This clone was observed a few times. As DNA, the CDR3 is TGTGCCAGCAGCGCCACCGGGACAGCGAACACCGGGGAGCTGTTTTTT. The encoded protein is CASSATGTANTGELFF. J is TRBJ2-2 and V is TRBV11-3; 7 bases align to TRBD1. CDR3 length equals 16 residues. The V gene's germline CDR1 is SGHNT and CDR2 YENEEA. Trimming removed 5 bases from V and 0 bases from J; junction bases left unmatched: 6.

This clone was seen just once. The rearrangement joins TRBV7-8 to TRBJ2-3; TRBD2 matches at 11 bases. The germline V gene encodes CDR1 SGHVS and CDR2 FQNEAQ. V was pared by 2 bases and J by 1 base, with 2 bases of the junction left unmatched. There are 16 residues in the CDR3. This CDR3 reads CASSLLAGGGTDTQYF. The CDR3 coding sequence is TGTGCCAGCAGCTTACTAGCGGGGGGCGGCACAGATACGCAGTATTTT.